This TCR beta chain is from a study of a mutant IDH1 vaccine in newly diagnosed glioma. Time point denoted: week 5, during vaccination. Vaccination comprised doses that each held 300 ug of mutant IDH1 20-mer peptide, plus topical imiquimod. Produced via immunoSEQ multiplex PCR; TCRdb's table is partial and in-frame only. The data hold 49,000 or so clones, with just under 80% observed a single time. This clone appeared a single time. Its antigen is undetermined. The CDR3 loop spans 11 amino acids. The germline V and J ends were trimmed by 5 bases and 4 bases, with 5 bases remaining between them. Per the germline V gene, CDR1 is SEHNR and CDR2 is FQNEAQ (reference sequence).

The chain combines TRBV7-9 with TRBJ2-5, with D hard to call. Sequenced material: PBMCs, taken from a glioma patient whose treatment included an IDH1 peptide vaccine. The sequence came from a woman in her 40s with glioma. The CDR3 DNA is TGTGCCAGCAGCCAAACAGAGACCCAGTACTTC. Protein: CASSQTETQYF.